The clone carrying this T cell receptor (beta chain) has just a few counts. Its cognate antigen is unknown. The data originate from a study of beta chain features in type 1 diabetes. Expressed TCRB transcripts were sequenced because the entire RNA isolate underwent reverse transcription. Produced via immunoSEQ multiplex PCR; TCRdb's table is partial and in-frame only. Of roughly 730,000 clones listed, roughly 13% were seen once; the top ten hold 0.02% to 0.025%. Whole-study results and caveats: For patients and controls alike, PCR might favor shorter templates to the same degree. There was a moderate but significant shortening of TCRB CDR3s in all four CD4+ subsets of Type 1 diabetes patients.

The CDR3 runs to 17 residues. Germline-derived CDR1 and CDR2 are SGDLS and YYNGEE. V lost 3 bases to trimming and J lost 0 bases; unmatched junction nucleotides: 6. The sequenced material came from naive CD4+ T cells from blood. V gene TRBV9 combines with J gene TRBJ2-2; TRBD1 agrees at 9 bases. This clonotype originated in a man younger than 35 with type 1 diabetes. CDR3 amino acids: CASSEPTGGANTGELFF. The CDR3 region has the DNA TGTGCCAGCAGCGAACCCACAGGGGGCGCGAACACCGGGGAGCTGTTTTTT.